The clone carrying this T cell receptor beta chain is a singleton in its sample. In the authors' methods: Nucleated cell number was recorded as an estimate derived from reference gene primer amplification. Using immunoSEQ multiplex PCR, the repertoire was profiled, and TCRdb retains in-frame clones only, with some absent. V, J and clone size derive from that table, while D and trimming were established from the DNA sequence. The data contain around 100,000 clones, 85% to 90% of them seen just once; the ten biggest clones take up 5%. Looked up from germline, CDR1 is LNHDA and CDR2 is SQIVND (reference sequence). Trimming took 0 bases from V and 6 from J, leaving 9 bases between them. This CDR3 region has 14 residues. This sample was included in a study of blood T cell repertoires in COVID-19. Overall study context: Material from acute and convalescent COVID-19 was sourced from the United States, Italy and Spain. Sources were T cells, B-cell-depleted T cells, or PBMCs; the material itself was cDNA or gDNA.

This sequence joins TRBV19 and TRBJ2-4, with D perhaps matching TRBD2 (5 bases). This TCR came from a human donor in a cohort sampled during active COVID-19. The specimen was peripheral blood. The DNA of the CDR3 is TGTGCCAGTAGTATAGATAAGCGGAGAAACATTCAGTACTTC. The encoded protein is CASSIDKRRNIQYF.